The source of this T cell receptor beta chain is a study of blood T cells in healthy people across ages. Study-wide context: For every two T cells, template switching captured about one barcoded beta molecule.

The use of a sample-barcoded 5' primer and a J-beta primer mix characterized a second PCR of about 7 to 12 cycles. Using its own MiXCR run on the 5' RACE reads, TCRdb lists one record per CDR3 protein. Here the sample spans about 1.6 million distinct CDR3 sequences, 30% to 35% being singletons. The sample comprised blood. This receptor was obtained from a woman in her 30s in good health.

The CDR3 sequence is CASSVGTGHEKLFF. For the CDR3, the DNA is TGTGCCAGCAGCGTCGGGACAGGGCATGAAAAACTGTTTTTT. This chain uses TRBV2 with TRBJ1-4, with 9 bases fitting TRBD1. The CDR3 spans 14 residues. J lost 6 bases, V lost 6 bases, and 5 bases had no gene match. CDR1 SNHLY and CDR2 FYNNEI come from the germline V gene. The full variable domain, its missing parts supplied by reference TRBV2 and TRBJ1-4, is EPEVTQTPSHQVTQMGQEVILRCVPISNHLYFYWYRQILGQKVEFLVSFYNNEISEKSEIFDDQFSVERPDGSNFTLKIRSTKLEDSAMYFCASSVGTGHEKLFFGSGTQLSVL.